This T cell receptor beta chain is drawn from a study of OX40 agonist ivuxolimab in advanced cancers. About the study: Patients in dose escalation had liver, melanoma, kidney or head and neck cancers.

Blood was sampled at baseline, cycle 4 day 1, and cycle 7 day 1. Clones were read by immunoSEQ multiplex PCR, and TCRdb kept only the in-frame ones, dropping some. The sample contains about 100,000 clones, over 75% of which appear only once. The table lists this clone with a count of one. The sample consisted of CD4+ or CD8+ T cells sorted from blood, taken in a trial of the OX40 agonist ivuxolimab. The receptor comes from an adult with an advanced solid tumor such as melanoma, head and neck, liver or kidney cancer.

CDR3 sequence (DNA): TGTGCCATCAGTGGGCCAGGGAGTTCCTACGAGCAGTACTTC. Protein sequence: CAISGPGSSYEQYF. The chain combines TRBV10-3 with TRBJ2-7, with D possibly called TRBD1 or TRBD2 (5 bases each). CDR1 ENHRY and CDR2 SYGVKD come from the germline V gene. Trimming cost V 4 bases and J 1 base, with 11 bases left between them. This CDR3 spans 14 amino acids.